The entry below describes one TCR beta chain. No antigen is known for it. This record belongs to a study of cytomegalovirus exposure and HLA in healthy donors. Study overall: About 85 million unique TCRs from HLA-typed donors were held in an early release of data. Regarding the study as a whole: With further analysis later on, most CMV-associated TCR beta chains appeared HLA-restricted. Later on, an analysis showed TCR association rates differing by HLA locus, with DRB1 the most and HLA-C the fewest. For cytomegalovirus status, the classifier reportedly gave diagnoses with high specificity and sensitivity.

Vbeta (60) and Jbeta (13) primers were used in the PCR. The repertoire was sequenced with immunoSEQ multiplex PCR; TCRdb's copy has only in-frame clones and lacks some. Among fewer than 200,000 clones, 80% to 90% were seen once, and the ten largest hold 0.77%. The receptor comes from a woman aged 18-29 years in good health and CMV-seronegative. The sequenced sample was PBMCs.

The CDR3 sequence is CASTLGQPNQPQHF. The CDR3 bases are TGTGCCAGCACCCTGGGACAGCCCAATCAGCCCCAGCATTTT. The V gene is TRBV2, the J gene TRBJ1-5; 7 bases are a match to TRBD1. Looked up from germline, CDR1 is SNHLY and CDR2 is FYNNEI. V was pared by 7 bases and J by 3 bases, with 6 bases of the junction left unmatched. There are 14 residues in the CDR3.